This TCR beta chain was identified during a study of blood T cells in healthy people across ages. Primers used in a second PCR of about 7 to 12 cycles were a sample-barcoded 5' primer and a J-beta primer mix. TCRdb re-called the 5' RACE reads with MiXCR, one entry per CDR3 protein. The table lists 700,000 or so distinct CDR3 sequences, roughly 43% of them singletons. The junction had 19 bases not matched to a gene; V was cut back by 4 bases and J by 14 bases. The CDR3 covers 15 residues. Germline lookup yields CDR1 SGDLS and CDR2 YYNGEE. V usage is TRBV9 and J usage is TRBJ2-5, with 8 bases that match TRBD1. The sample was blood. This TCR was recovered from a man older than 75 in good health. The CDR3 loop reads CASSPRGQVPYEHYF. DNA for the CDR3: TGTGCCAGCAGCCCTAGGGGACAGGTTCCCTACGAGCACTACTTC.